A few counts support the clone carrying this T cell receptor beta chain. The protocol was immunoSEQ multiplex PCR, while the TCRdb copy is restricted to in-frame clones and leaves out a portion. This sample yields nearly 5,500 clones, of which around 17% are seen a single time; roughly 8.1% belongs to the top ten. The treatment: randomized to nivolumab then ipilimumab (arm A) or the reverse (arm B). These data belong to a study of sequential checkpoint blockade in melanoma. Whole-study context: TCRβ was sequenced from DNA of 91 pretreatment tumors.

The CDR3 length is 14 residues. V gave up 8 bases and J gave up 6 bases, with 16 bases separating them. From germline, CDR1 is MNHGY and CDR2 SAAAGT. This chain links TRBV6-8 with TRBJ2-2, with D maybe TRBD2 (5 bases). The receptor's source is a human donor with melanoma. Here the sequenced sample was tumor tissue (inferred from file names), taken from a patient given nivolumab and ipilimumab in sequence. In DNA form, the CDR3 reads TGTGCCAGCGGAGGTCCTGTGGGGTCCGGGGAGCTGTTTTTT. This encodes CASGGPVGSGELFF.